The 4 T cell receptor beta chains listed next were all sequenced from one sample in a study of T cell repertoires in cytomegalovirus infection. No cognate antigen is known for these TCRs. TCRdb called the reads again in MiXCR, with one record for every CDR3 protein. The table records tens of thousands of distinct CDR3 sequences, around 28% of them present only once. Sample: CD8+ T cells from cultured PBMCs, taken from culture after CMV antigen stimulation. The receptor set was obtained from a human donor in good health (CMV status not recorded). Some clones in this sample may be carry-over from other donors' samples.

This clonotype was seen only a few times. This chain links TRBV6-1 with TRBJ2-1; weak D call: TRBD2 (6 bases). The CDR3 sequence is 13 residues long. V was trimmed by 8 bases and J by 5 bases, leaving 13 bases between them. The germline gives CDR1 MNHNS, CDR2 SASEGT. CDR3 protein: CASGRGGHNEQFF. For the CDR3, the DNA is TGTGCCAGCGGAAGGGGAGGCCACAATGAGCAGTTCTTC.

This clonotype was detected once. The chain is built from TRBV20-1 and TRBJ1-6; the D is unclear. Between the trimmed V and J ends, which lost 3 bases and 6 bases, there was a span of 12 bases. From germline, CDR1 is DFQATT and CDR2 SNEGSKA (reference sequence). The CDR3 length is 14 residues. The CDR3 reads CSASKDLGNSPLHF. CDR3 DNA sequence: TGCAGTGCTAGTAAGGATTTGGGTAATTCACCCCTCCACTTT.

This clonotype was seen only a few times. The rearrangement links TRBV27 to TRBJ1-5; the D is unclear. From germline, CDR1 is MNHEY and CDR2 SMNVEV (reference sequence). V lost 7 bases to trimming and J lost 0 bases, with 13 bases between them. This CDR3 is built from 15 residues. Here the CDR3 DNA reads TGTGCCAGCATGCGGGGTTTTGATAGCAATCAGCCCCAGCATTTT. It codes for CASMRGFDSNQPQHF.

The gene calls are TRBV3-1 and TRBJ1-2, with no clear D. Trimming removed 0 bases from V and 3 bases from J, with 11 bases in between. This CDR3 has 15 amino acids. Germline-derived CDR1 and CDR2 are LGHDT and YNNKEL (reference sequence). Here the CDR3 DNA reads TGTGCCAGCAGCCAAGAGGTTGGCAGCTACTATGGCTACACCTTC. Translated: CASSQEVGSYYGYTF. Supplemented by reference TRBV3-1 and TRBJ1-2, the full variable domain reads DTAVSQTPKYLVTQMGNDKSIKCEQNLGHDTMYWYKQDSKKFLKIMFSYNNKELIINETVPNRFSPKSPDKAHLNLHINSLELGDSAVYFCASSQEVGSYYGYTFGSGTRLTVV.